The text below deals with one T cell receptor beta chain. This entry belongs to a study of chemoradiotherapy in HPV16-positive cancers. The data were produced by immunoSEQ multiplex PCR, yet TCRdb's version contains in-frame clones alone and is incomplete. This sample has 20,000 to 25,000 clones, with around 87% found just once. This receptor was identified in a human donor with HPV-associated anogenital cancer. This specimen consisted of blood, obtained from a patient who underwent chemoradiotherapy.

CDR3 in amino acids: CASQLAGGYNEQFF. The CDR3 DNA follows: TGTGCCAGCCAACTAGCGGGGGGCTACAATGAGCAGTTCTTC. This sequence joins TRBV6-1 and TRBJ2-1; 12 bases agree with TRBD2. V shed 8 bases and J 3 bases; nucleotides not matched to a gene: 2. The CDR3 spans 14 residues. Germline V gives CDR1 MNHNS, CDR2 SASEGT.